This is a list of T cell receptor beta chains from one sample in a study of CD8 T cells in ankylosing spondylitis. TCRdb redid the calling of the 5' RACE reads with MiXCR, one entry per CDR3 protein. The sample consists of some 200,000 distinct CDR3 sequences, roughly 12% of them appearing once. The sample consisted of blood, either unsorted or a sorted T cell fraction (not recorded which). The receptors here all came from a male donor with ankylosing spondylitis or in good health (not recorded which). Both conserved end residues are part of each CDR3. A D gene is named only where the DNA matches it firmly. Only part of the rows carry a size: once, few, many, or a class if the clone is expanded.

D | size | J | V | CDR3 | DNA
TRBD2 | few | TRBJ2-1 | TRBV5-1 | CASSLVGGRGEQFF | TGCGCCAGCAGCTTGGTAGGCGGGAGAGGCGAGCAGTTCTTC
NA | few | TRBJ2-1 | TRBV24-1 | CATSDLGAEQFF | TGTGCCACCAGTGATTTGGGGGCTGAGCAGTTCTTC
NA | NA | TRBJ2-7 | TRBV28 | CASSRPRDEQYF | TGTGCCAGCAGCCGACCCCGGGACGAGCAGTACTTC
NA | many | TRBJ1-1 | TRBV5-1 | CASSLKGFGGTEAFF | TGCGCCAGCAGCTTGAAAGGGTTCGGCGGCACTGAAGCTTTCTTT
TRBD2 | NA | TRBJ2-7 | TRBV27 | CASSLLSSGDTYEQYF | TGTGCCAGCAGTTTATTGTCTAGCGGGGACACCTACGAGCAGTACTTC
NA | few | TRBJ2-3 | TRBV27 | CASSSWGGSDTQYF | TGTGCCAGCAGTTCGTGGGGGGGCTCAGATACGCAGTATTTT
NA | NA | TRBJ2-7 | TRBV6-5 | CASRSMGYEQYF | TGTGCCAGCAGATCTATGGGATACGAGCAGTACTTC
NA | NA | TRBJ1-3 | TRBV3-1 | CASSLGRWFSGNTIYF | TGTGCCAGCAGCCTCGGACGGTGGTTTTCTGGAAACACCATATATTTT
TRBD1 | NA | TRBJ2-6 | TRBV6-1 | CASSGGPGTDPSGANVLTF | TGTGCCAGCAGTGGGGGCCCCGGGACAGACCCCTCTGGGGCCAACGTCCTGACTTTC
TRBD1 | once | TRBJ2-7 | TRBV18 | CASSNPGQRYEQYF | TGTGCCAGCTCGAACCCGGGACAGCGTTACGAGCAGTACTTC
TRBD1 | NA | TRBJ1-3 | TRBV7-2 | CASSFEETGWNTIYF | TGTGCCAGCAGCTTTGAGGAGACAGGGTGGAACACCATATATTTT
NA | many | TRBJ2-2 | TRBV7-9 | CASSSAHSEGTGELFF | TGTGCCAGCAGCTCCGCGCACTCGGAAGGCACCGGGGAGCTGTTTTTT
TRBD2 | few | TRBJ2-3 | TRBV5-1 | CASSLGLAGTRGTDTQYF | TGCGCCAGCAGCTTGGGACTAGCGGGGACGAGGGGCACAGATACGCAGTATTTT
TRBD1 | NA | TRBJ2-6 | TRBV20-1 | CSARGTTGGTGANVLTF | TGCAGTGCTAGAGGGACTACAGGGGGCACTGGGGCCAACGTCCTGACTTTC
NA | few | TRBJ2-1 | TRBV20-1 | CSARGGTAIFVNEQFF | TGCAGTGCTAGAGGAGGAACAGCGATATTCGTCAATGAGCAGTTCTTC
NA | few | TRBJ1-1 | TRBV5-1 | CASSGDIYTEAFF | TGCGCCAGCAGCGGGGACATTTACACTGAAGCTTTCTTT
TRBD1 | few | TRBJ2-7 | TRBV20-1 | CSARDRNRGYEQYF | TGCAGTGCTAGAGATAGGAACAGGGGCTACGAGCAGTACTTC
TRBD1 | many | TRBJ1-1 | TRBV5-4 | CASSGTGDTEAFF | TGTGCCAGCAGCGGGACAGGGGACACTGAAGCTTTCTTT
NA | NA | TRBJ1-5 | TRBV27 | CASSFAVSNQPQHF | TGTGCCAGCAGTTTTGCAGTCAGCAATCAGCCCCAGCATTTT
TRBD2 | few | TRBJ2-5 | TRBV10-2 | CASSVTTSGGETQYF | TGCGCCAGCAGTGTGACGACTAGCGGGGGAGAGACCCAGTACTTC
TRBD2 | few | TRBJ2-2 | TRBV29-1 | CSVLSGGGPGELFF | TGCAGCGTCCTTAGCGGGGGGGGGCCCGGGGAGCTGTTTTTT
TRBD1 | many | TRBJ2-7 | TRBV30 | CAWSVGQSYEQYF | TGTGCCTGGAGTGTGGGACAGTCCTACGAGCAGTACTTC